This TCR beta chain appears in the sequencing data of a study of blood T cell repertoires in COVID-19. Study-level background: Both acute and convalescent COVID-19 samples were obtained from the United States, Italy and Spain. PBMCs, B-cell-depleted T cells, or T cells provided the cDNA or gDNA that made up the material.

How the authors handled the data: Estimated nucleated cell counts came from reference gene primer amplification. TCRdb's copy holds only in-frame clones and misses some; the assay was immunoSEQ multiplex PCR. V and J calls and clone size follow that table, whereas D and trimming were derived from the DNA. This table holds around 60,000 clones, 70% to 90% found once. The length of the CDR3 is 16 residues. The trim removed 1 base at V and 2 bases at J, leaving 7 bases unmatched. The germline CDR1 and CDR2 sequences are SGHTA and FQGNSA. The chain has TRBV7-2 and TRBJ1-2, with 7 positions matching TRBD1. Sequencing was carried out using peripheral blood. The sequence derives from a man in his fifties with active COVID-19. The CDR3 sequence: CASSLGPLTGNYGYTF. The CDR3 DNA is TGTGCCAGCAGCTTAGGACCCCTGACAGGGAACTATGGCTACACCTTC.